What follows are 7 T cell receptor beta chains derived from one specimen sequenced in a study of blood T cells in healthy people across ages. With a J-beta primer mix and a sample-barcoded 5' primer, a second PCR ran about 7 to 12 cycles. One entry per CDR3 protein results from TCRdb running MiXCR on the 5' RACE reads. Of approximately 580,000 distinct CDR3 sequences in the sample, under 30% were seen once. In addition, the sample was reused for a study of T cells of mothers and their children.

The sample was blood. All receptors derive from a boy between 10 and 17 years old in good health.

The CDR3 is CASSYRTGNTGELFF. The DNA for the CDR3 is TGTGCCAGCAGTTACAGGACAGGGAACACCGGGGAGCTGTTTTTT. The chain couples TRBV6-6 to TRBJ2-2; 7 nucleotides agree with TRBD1. V shed 2 bases, J shed 1 base, and the junction held 1 base outside the gene matches. The germline CDR1 and CDR2 sequences are MNHNY and SVGAGI (reference sequence). The CDR3 loop spans 15 amino acids.

This chain joins TRBV7-2 and TRBJ2-3; D not resolved. The length of the CDR3 is 16 residues. The germline V gene encodes CDR1 SGHTA and CDR2 FQGNSA. Trimming removed 6 bases from V and 2 bases from J, with 18 bases in between. As DNA, the CDR3 is TGTGCCAGCAGATTGCAAAGCATCCCGAACACAGATACGCAGTATTTT. This codes for CASRLQSIPNTDTQYF.

This clonotype was seen a single time. The rearrangement uses TRBV27 and TRBJ2-5; 8 bases match TRBD2. The CDR3 sequence is 14 residues long. The J segment lost 3 bases and the V segment lost 6 bases, leaving 6 bases of the junction unmatched. Germline CDR1 reads MNHEY; CDR2 reads SMNVEV (reference sequence). CDR3 in DNA: TGTGCCAGCAGCCCCCGGGAGGGCGAAGAGACCCAGTACTTC. Its protein product is CASSPREGEETQYF.

In its sample, this clonotype was seen once. The chain joins TRBV7-9 to TRBJ1-2, with D maybe TRBD1 (6 bases). The germline V gene encodes CDR1 SEHNR and CDR2 FQNEAQ (reference sequence). This CDR3 is 15 amino acids long. The V gene lost 5 bases and the J gene lost 5 bases, with 18 bases spanning the gap. In DNA, the CDR3 is TGTGCCAGCAGCCCCTCCAGGGGTAAATTATATGGCTACACCTTC. Amino acids: CASSPSRGKLYGYTF. Complete variable domain (other parts from reference TRBV7-9 and TRBJ1-2): DTGVSQNPRHKITKRGQNVTFRCDPISEHNRLYWYRQTLGQGPEFLTYFQNEAQLEKSRLLSDRFSAERPKGSFSTLEIQRTEQGDSAMYLCASSPSRGKLYGYTFGSGTRLTVV.

This clonotype showed up just a few times. The chain carries TRBV28 and TRBJ1-3; 9 bases agree with TRBD1. Germline CDR1 MDHEN, CDR2 SYDVKM. V gave up 5 bases and J gave up 6 bases; unmatched junction bases: 5. CDR3 length: 14 residues. The DNA of the CDR3 is TGTGCCAGCAGTCCAGGACAGGGGAAAAACACCATATATTTT. It specifies CASSPGQGKNTIYF.

The chain carries TRBV4-3 and TRBJ2-5; a possible D gene is TRBD1 (6 bases). The J call is doubtful: the DNA matches TRBJ2-7 better. This CDR3 contains 15 residues. Germline V CDR1 and CDR2: LGHNA, YSLEER. Here the CDR3 reads CASSQVGDRPYEQYF. CDR3 sequence (DNA): TGCGCCAGCAGCCAAGTGGGAGACAGGCCATACGAGCAGTACTTC.

CDR3 sequence (DNA): TGTGCCAGCGGGAACACCGGGGAGCTGTTTTTT. Protein: CASGNTGELFF. This rearrangement joins TRBV7-3 to TRBJ2-2; D uncertain. Germline CDR1 is SGHTA and CDR2 is FQGTGA. V lost 8 bases and J lost 1, with 2 bases in between. The CDR3 sequence is 11 residues long.